The 20 T cell receptor beta chains reported below all come from one sample, sequenced in a study of blood T cell repertoires in COVID-19 (dated by TCRdb to 2018 to 2021). Library construction relied on the immunoSEQ multiplex PCR assay. TCRdb obtained this table from immuneACCESS and retained in-frame rearrangements with V and J assigned. These tables miss some clones; where compared with another copy, unresolved V genes account for less than half of the shortfall, and the remainder is unexplained. The sample has about 370,000 clones on record, 80% to 90% of them singletons. Clones ranked in the top ten supply less than 11% of the sample. Sequences were obtained from peripheral blood. These receptors were obtained from a woman aged 25-40 years with COVID-19, enrolled during active disease.

Written as DNA, the CDR3 is TGTGCCAGCACTCAGACAGAGAAGCAAGAGCAGTACTTC. Residues: CASTQTEKQEQYF. This chain uses TRBV2 with TRBJ2-7; D might be TRBD1 (5 bases). V gave up 7 bases and J gave up 7 bases, with 17 bases separating them. The V gene's germline CDR1 is SNHLY and CDR2 FYNNEI. This CDR3 region has 13 residues.

This clone has only one observation. The genes are TRBV5-1 and TRBJ2-5; D call uncertain. Trimming pared 2 bases from V and 3 bases from J, leaving 5 bases between. Germline assignment: CDR1 SGHRS and CDR2 YFSETQ. The CDR3 runs to 12 residues. The CDR3 spells CASSFNEETQYF. The DNA of the CDR3 is TGCGCCAGCAGCTTCAATGAAGAGACCCAGTACTTC.

The CDR3 loop reads CASSFLAGIGNEQFF. CDR3 coding DNA: TGTGCCAGCAGTTTTCTAGCGGGAATAGGTAATGAGCAGTTCTTC. The chain couples TRBV27 to TRBJ2-1; 9 bases align to TRBD2. In germline, CDR1 is MNHEY, CDR2 SMNVEV (reference sequence). The V and J ends lost 3 bases and 7 bases, in that order; junction bases with no gene match: 7. CDR3 size: 15 residues.

The chain recombines TRBV5-1 with TRBJ2-7, with 10 positions matching TRBD2. Looked up from germline, CDR1 is SGHRS and CDR2 is YFSETQ. The CDR3 extends over 14 amino acids. The trim removed 3 bases at V and 3 bases at J, leaving 3 bases unmatched. CDR3 sequence reads: CASSWTSGNYEQYF. For the CDR3, the DNA is TGCGCCAGCAGCTGGACTAGCGGAAACTACGAGCAGTACTTC. Full variable domain (outside the CDR3, taken from reference TRBV5-1 and TRBJ2-7): KAGVTQTPRYLIKTRGQQVTLSCSPISGHRSVSWYQQTPGQGLQFLFEYFSETQRNKGNFPGRFSGRQFSNSRSEMNVSTLELGDSALYLCASSWTSGNYEQYFGPGTRLTVT.

This chain links TRBV5-1 with TRBJ2-3; 8 bases agree with TRBD2. This CDR3 spans 14 amino acids. CDR1 and CDR2 (germline): SGHRS, YFSETQ. Unmatched junction bases numbered 7, after V lost 6 bases and J lost 4 bases. The CDR3 DNA is TGCGCCAGCATCCTTAGCGGGAATCCAGATACGCAGTATTTT. Protein product: CASILSGNPDTQYF. The full variable domain, rest sourced from reference TRBV5-1 and TRBJ2-3, is KAGVTQTPRYLIKTRGQQVTLSCSPISGHRSVSWYQQTPGQGLQFLFEYFSETQRNKGNFPGRFSGRQFSNSRSEMNVSTLELGDSALYLCASILSGNPDTQYFGPGTRLTVL.

The rearrangement uses TRBV5-4 and TRBJ1-2; TRBD1 matches 8 bases. V shed 4 bases and J 6 bases; nucleotides not matched to a gene: 5. The CDR3 spans 13 residues. The germline V gene encodes CDR1 SGHNT and CDR2 YYREEE (reference sequence). Written as DNA, the CDR3 is TGTGCCAGCAGCGGCACGGGACAGGATGGCTACACCTTC. Encoded protein: CASSGTGQDGYTF.

V gene TRBV29-1 combines with J gene TRBJ1-4, with D possibly TRBD1 on 6 matching bases. This CDR3 spans 13 amino acids. Trimming left V 6 bases short and J 3 bases short, with 11 bases between. Germline lookup yields CDR1 SQVTM and CDR2 ANQGSEA. DNA for the CDR3: TGCAGCGTCGTCAGGGGACCTAATGAAAAACTGTTTTTT. It encodes CSVVRGPNEKLFF.

The chain is built from TRBV7-2 and TRBJ2-3, with a tentative D call TRBD2 (5 bases). Germline V gene lookup returns CDR1 SGHTA and CDR2 FQGNSA. CDR3 length: 16 residues. V lost 5 bases and J 0 bases, leaving 15 bases between the germline ends. The CDR3: CASSPGLPGSTDTQYF. The CDR3 DNA reads as TGTGCCAGCAGCCCTGGACTCCCCGGGAGCACAGATACGCAGTATTTT.

Here the CDR3 reads CAWGEGGNQPQHF. In nucleotides, the CDR3 is TGTGCCTGGGGAGAGGGGGGCAATCAGCCCCAGCATTTT. This rearrangement joins TRBV30 to TRBJ1-5; D may be TRBD1 (6 bases). The germline gives CDR1 GTSNPN, CDR2 SVGIG (reference sequence). CDR3 size: 13 residues. Trimming cost V 5 bases and J 2 bases, with 10 bases left between them.

This chain joins TRBV6-2 or TRBV6-3 and TRBJ1-5; D call uncertain. Germline CDR1 and CDR2: MNHEY and SVGEGT. CDR3 length equals 12 residues. Trimming removed 5 bases from V and 6 bases from J, with 8 bases in between. The CDR3 spells CASSPTGQPQHF. The CDR3 bases are TGTGCCAGCAGTCCCACGGGTCAGCCCCAGCATTTT.

The rearrangement uses TRBV19 and TRBJ1-1, with D possibly being TRBD1 (6 bases). Per the germline V gene, CDR1 is LNHDA and CDR2 is SQIVND (reference sequence). The V gene lost 5 bases and the J gene lost 0 bases, with 16 bases spanning the gap. This CDR3 is 16 amino acids long. The CDR3 sequence: CASSLSPGQLNTEAFF. DNA of the CDR3: TGTGCCAGTAGTTTATCCCCTGGACAGTTGAACACTGAAGCTTTCTTT.

In this sample, this clone turned up a few times. This chain uses TRBV6-4 with TRBJ2-2; 8 nucleotides align to TRBD1. V was clipped by 6 bases and J by 3 bases; unmatched bases: 3. Germline V gives CDR1 MRHNA, CDR2 SNTAGT. The CDR3 sequence is 14 residues long. The CDR3 region is CASSSQGDTGELFF. CDR3 DNA: TGTGCCAGCAGCTCACAGGGGGACACCGGGGAGCTGTTTTTT.

The V call is TRBV5-1, the J call TRBJ2-1; 11 nucleotides line up with TRBD2. V shed 4 bases and J 7 bases; nucleotides not matched to a gene: 10. The V gene's germline CDR1 is SGHRS and CDR2 YFSETQ. This CDR3 region has 16 residues. The CDR3 sequence: CASSLWGTSGGNEQFF. In DNA form, the CDR3 reads TGCGCCAGCAGCCTCTGGGGGACTAGCGGCGGGAATGAGCAGTTCTTC.

This rearrangement joins TRBV13 to TRBJ1-4; TRBD1 matches at 10 bases. Germline assignment: CDR1 PRHDT and CDR2 FYEKMQ (reference sequence). The V gene end was trimmed by 5 bases and the J gene end by 7 bases; junction bases not matched to a gene: 4. This CDR3 spans 14 amino acids. The CDR3 DNA reads TGTGCCAGCAGCAACCGGGACAGGGGTGAAAAACTGTTTTTT. This codes for CASSNRDRGEKLFF.

V usage is TRBV7-3 and J usage is TRBJ2-5, with D tentatively TRBD1 (5 bases). Trimming cost V 4 bases and J 4 bases, with 13 bases left between them. There are 14 residues in the CDR3. Germline V lookup: CDR1 SGHTA, CDR2 FQGTGA. CDR3 loop: CASSYVGGAETQYF. As DNA, the CDR3 is TGTGCCAGCAGCTACGTCGGTGGGGCAGAGACCCAGTACTTC.

The rearrangement links TRBV6-5 to TRBJ2-5; D might be TRBD1 (5 bases). V gave up 7 bases and J gave up 5 bases, with 14 bases separating them. The germline gives CDR1 MNHEY, CDR2 SVGAGI. The CDR3 has 13 residues. The CDR3: CASTGSAGETQYF. The CDR3 region has the DNA TGTGCCAGCACGGGCTCAGCAGGGGAGACCCAGTACTTC.

CDR3 protein: CACAGGPKLFF. The CDR3 DNA sequence: TGTGCCTGCGCCGGAGGTCCTAAACTGTTTTTT. The chain couples TRBV30 to TRBJ1-4; the D is unclear. The CDR3 length is 11 residues. The ends were cut back, 6 bases at V and 11 bases at J, with 13 bases in the middle. Germline-derived CDR1 and CDR2 are GTSNPN and SVGIG (reference sequence).

This clone showed up just once. Here the CDR3 reads CASSYGTGYGYTF. The CDR3, as DNA: TGTGCCAGCAGTTACGGGACAGGCTATGGCTACACCTTC. The J gene is TRBJ1-2, the V gene TRBV28; TRBD1 matches at 8 bases. Germline V CDR1 and CDR2: MDHEN, SYDVKM. Trimming removed 4 bases from V and 4 bases from J; junction bases left unmatched: 2. The CDR3 has 13 amino acids.

The chain recombines TRBV28 with TRBJ2-7; the D is unclear. The ends were cut back, 11 bases at V and 7 bases at J, with 18 bases in the middle. Per the germline V gene, CDR1 is MDHEN and CDR2 is SYDVKM. The CDR3 has 12 amino acids. CDR3 amino acids: CAANGPTGEQYF. In DNA, the CDR3 is TGTGCCGCGAACGGCCCCACGGGTGAGCAGTACTTC. The complete variable domain, with remaining parts taken from reference TRBV28 and TRBJ2-7, reads DVKVTQSSRYLVKRTGEKVFLECVQDMDHENMFWYRQDPGLGLRLIYFSYDVKMKEKGDIPEGYSVSREKKERFSLILESASTNQTSMYLCAANGPTGEQYFGPGTRLTVT.

The chain combines TRBV7-8 with TRBJ2-3; 8 bases line up with TRBD2. CDR3 size: 18 residues. Unmatched junction bases numbered 15, after V lost 5 bases and J lost 2 bases. Germline V gives CDR1 SGHVS, CDR2 FQNEAQ. CDR3 coding DNA: TGTGCCAGCAGCCCCCAAACCGGGACTAGACCAATCACAGATACGCAGTATTTT. Translation: CASSPQTGTRPITDTQYF.